This T cell receptor beta chain emerged from a study of shared clonotypes between healthy human individuals. Only CD45RO-negative cells positively selected for CCR7 counted as naive CD8 cells, so terminally differentiated effector memory CD45RA+ cells were excluded. As to this clone: What it binds is unknown.

The germline V and J ends were trimmed by 1 base and 0 bases, with 13 bases remaining between them. The CDR3 spans 17 residues. Germline loops: CDR1 WSHSY, CDR2 SAAADI. Clones were read by immunoSEQ multiplex PCR, and TCRdb kept only the in-frame ones, dropping some. The sample consists of roughly 590,000 clones, 95% to 96% of them appearing once. Broader study findings: Researchers sampled only blood; tissue repertoires likely differ. Generally, naive subsets (rather than memory subsets) showed larger estimated richness.

The gene calls are TRBV10-2 and TRBJ1-3; D perhaps matches TRBD1 (5 bases). Sequenced: naive CD8+ T cells sorted from blood. This receptor was obtained from a woman aged 25 to 45 in good health. CDR3 in amino acids: CASSEFPGADSGNTIYF. Written as DNA, the CDR3 is TGCGCCAGCAGTGAGTTTCCTGGGGCCGACTCTGGAAACACCATATATTTT.